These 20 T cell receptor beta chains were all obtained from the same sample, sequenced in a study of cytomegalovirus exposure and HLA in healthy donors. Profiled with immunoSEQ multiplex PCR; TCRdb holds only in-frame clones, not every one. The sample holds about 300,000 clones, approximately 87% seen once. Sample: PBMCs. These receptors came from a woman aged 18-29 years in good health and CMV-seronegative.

Written as DNA, the CDR3 is TGCAGCGTTGGGGCACTAGCGGCAACGGGCGAGCAGTACTTC. Protein sequence: CSVGALAATGEQYF. The chain is built from TRBV29-1 and TRBJ2-7; 8 bases are a match to TRBD2. This CDR3 comprises 14 residues. Germline CDR1 SQVTM, CDR2 ANQGSEA. V was pared by 4 bases and J by 6 bases, with 11 bases of the junction left unmatched.

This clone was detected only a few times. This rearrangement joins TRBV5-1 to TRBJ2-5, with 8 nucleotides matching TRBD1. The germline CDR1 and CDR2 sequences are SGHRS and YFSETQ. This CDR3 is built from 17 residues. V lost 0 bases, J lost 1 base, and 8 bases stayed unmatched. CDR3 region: CASSLGGQGALQETQYF. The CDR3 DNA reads TGCGCCAGCAGCTTGGGGGGCCAGGGGGCCCTCCAAGAGACCCAGTACTTC.

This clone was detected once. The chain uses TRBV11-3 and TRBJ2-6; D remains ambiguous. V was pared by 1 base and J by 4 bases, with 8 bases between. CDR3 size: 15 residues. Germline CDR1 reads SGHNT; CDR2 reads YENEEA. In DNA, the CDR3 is TGTGCCAGCAGCTTAGGAGCTGCGGGGGCCAACGTCCTGACTTTC. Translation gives CASSLGAAGANVLTF.

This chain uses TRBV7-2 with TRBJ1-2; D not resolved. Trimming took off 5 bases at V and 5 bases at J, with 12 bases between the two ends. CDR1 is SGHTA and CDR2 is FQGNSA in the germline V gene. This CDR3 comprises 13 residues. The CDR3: CASSPPDIYGYTF. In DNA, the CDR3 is TGTGCCAGCAGCCCACCCGACATTTATGGCTACACCTTC. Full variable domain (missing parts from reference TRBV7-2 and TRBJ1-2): GAGVSQSPSNKVTEKGKDVELRCDPISGHTALYWYRQSLGQGLEFLIYFQGNSAPDKSGLPSDRFSAERTGGSVSTLTIQRTQQEDSAVYLCASSPPDIYGYTFGSGTRLTVV.

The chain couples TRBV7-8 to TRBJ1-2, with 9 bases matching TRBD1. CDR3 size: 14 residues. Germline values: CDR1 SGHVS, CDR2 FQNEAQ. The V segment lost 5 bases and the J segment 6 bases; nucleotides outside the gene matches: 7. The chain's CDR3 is CASSPNRGHDGYTF. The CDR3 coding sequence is TGTGCCAGCAGCCCCAACAGGGGGCATGATGGCTACACCTTC.

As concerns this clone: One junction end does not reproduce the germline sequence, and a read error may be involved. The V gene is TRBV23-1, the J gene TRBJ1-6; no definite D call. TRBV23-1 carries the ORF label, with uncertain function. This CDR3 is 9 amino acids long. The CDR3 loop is CAFKIYRGF. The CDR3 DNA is TGCGCCTTCAAGATCTACCGGGGTTTT.

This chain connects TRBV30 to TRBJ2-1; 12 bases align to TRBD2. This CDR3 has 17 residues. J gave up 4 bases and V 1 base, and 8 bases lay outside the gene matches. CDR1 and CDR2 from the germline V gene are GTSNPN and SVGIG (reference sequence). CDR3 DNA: TGTGCCTGGAGTGGGAGGGTCGGACTAGCGGGATACAATGAGCAGTTCTTC. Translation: CAWSGRVGLAGYNEQFF.

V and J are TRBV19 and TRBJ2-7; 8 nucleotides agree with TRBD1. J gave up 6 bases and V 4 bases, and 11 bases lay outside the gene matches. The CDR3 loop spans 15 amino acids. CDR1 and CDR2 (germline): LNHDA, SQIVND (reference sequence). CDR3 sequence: CASSTNNGQGGEQYF. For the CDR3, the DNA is TGTGCCAGTAGTACTAATAACGGACAGGGTGGCGAGCAGTACTTC.

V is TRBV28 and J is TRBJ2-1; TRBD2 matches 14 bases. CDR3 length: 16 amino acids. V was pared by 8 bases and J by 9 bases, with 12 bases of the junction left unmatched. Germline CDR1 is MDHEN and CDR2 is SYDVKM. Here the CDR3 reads CASSHLGLAGVTEQFF. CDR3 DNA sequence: TGTGCCAGCTCTCACTTGGGACTAGCGGGAGTTACTGAGCAGTTCTTC.

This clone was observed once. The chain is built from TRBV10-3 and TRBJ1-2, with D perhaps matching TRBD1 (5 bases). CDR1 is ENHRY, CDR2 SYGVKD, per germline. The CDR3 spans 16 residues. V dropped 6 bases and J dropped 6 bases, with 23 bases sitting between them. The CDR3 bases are TGTGCCATCAGGCCCTACCCGGCGGGGGAGGAAGATGGCTACACCTTC. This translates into CAIRPYPAGEEDGYTF.

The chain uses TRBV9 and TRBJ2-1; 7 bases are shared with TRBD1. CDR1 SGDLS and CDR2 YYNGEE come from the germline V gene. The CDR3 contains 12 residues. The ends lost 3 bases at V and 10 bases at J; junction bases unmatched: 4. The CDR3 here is CASSDRGIEQFF. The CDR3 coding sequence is TGTGCCAGCAGCGACAGGGGAATAGAGCAGTTCTTC.

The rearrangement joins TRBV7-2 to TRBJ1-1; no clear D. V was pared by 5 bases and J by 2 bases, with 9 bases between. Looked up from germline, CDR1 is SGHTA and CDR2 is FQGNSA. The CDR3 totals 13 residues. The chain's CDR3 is CASSQTLNTEAFF. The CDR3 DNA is TGTGCCAGCAGCCAAACCCTAAACACTGAAGCTTTCTTT.

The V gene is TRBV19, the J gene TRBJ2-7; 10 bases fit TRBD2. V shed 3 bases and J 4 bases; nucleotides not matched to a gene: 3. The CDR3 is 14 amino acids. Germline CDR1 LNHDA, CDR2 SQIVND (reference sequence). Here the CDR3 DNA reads TGTGCCAGTAGTATTGCTAGCGGGAGTTACGAGCAGTACTTC. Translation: CASSIASGSYEQYF. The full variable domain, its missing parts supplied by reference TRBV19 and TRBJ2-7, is DGGITQSPKYLFRKEGQNVTLSCEQNLNHDAMYWYRQDPGQGLRLIYYSQIVNDFQKGDIAEGYSVSREKKESFPLTVTSAQKNPTAFYLCASSIASGSYEQYFGPGTRLTVT.

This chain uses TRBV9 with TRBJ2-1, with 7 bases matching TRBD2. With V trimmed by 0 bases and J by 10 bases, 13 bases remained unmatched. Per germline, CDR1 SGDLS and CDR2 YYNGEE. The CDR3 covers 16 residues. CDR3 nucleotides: TGTGCCAGCAGCGTAGGAGGGAGGGGAACCTCGACGGAGCAGTTCTTC. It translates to CASSVGGRGTSTEQFF.

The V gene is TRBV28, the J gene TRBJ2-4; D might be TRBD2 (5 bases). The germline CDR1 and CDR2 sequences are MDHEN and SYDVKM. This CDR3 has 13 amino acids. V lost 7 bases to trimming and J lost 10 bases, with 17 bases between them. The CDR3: CASIGSRGRIQYF. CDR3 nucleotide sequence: TGTGCCAGCATTGGCAGTCGAGGGAGAATTCAGTACTTC.

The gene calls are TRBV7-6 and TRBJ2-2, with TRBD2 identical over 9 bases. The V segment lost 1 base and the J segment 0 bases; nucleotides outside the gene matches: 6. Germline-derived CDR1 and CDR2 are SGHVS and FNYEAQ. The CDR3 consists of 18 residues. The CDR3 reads CASSLVGPSGANTGELFF. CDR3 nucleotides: TGTGCCAGCAGCTTAGTCGGGCCTAGCGGGGCGAACACCGGGGAGCTGTTTTTT.

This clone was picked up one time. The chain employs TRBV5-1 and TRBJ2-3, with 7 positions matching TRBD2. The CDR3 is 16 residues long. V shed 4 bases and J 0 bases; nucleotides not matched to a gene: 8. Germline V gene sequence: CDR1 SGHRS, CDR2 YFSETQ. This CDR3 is CASSGSSGTSTDTQYF. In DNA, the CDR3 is TGCGCCAGCAGCGGATCTAGCGGAACTAGCACAGATACGCAGTATTTT.

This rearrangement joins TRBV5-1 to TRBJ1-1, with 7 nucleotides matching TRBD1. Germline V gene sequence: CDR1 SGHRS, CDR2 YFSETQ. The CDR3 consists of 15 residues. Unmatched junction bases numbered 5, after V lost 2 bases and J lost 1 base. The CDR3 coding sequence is TGCGCCAGCAGCTTTGTACAGGGGAAGAACACTGAAGCTTTCTTT. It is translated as CASSFVQGKNTEAFF.

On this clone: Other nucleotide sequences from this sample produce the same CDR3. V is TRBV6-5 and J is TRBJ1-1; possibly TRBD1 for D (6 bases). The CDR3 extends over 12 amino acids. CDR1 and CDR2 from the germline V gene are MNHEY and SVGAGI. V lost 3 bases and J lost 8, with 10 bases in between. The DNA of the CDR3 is TGTGCCAGCAGTTATCCGGGACAAGAAGCTTTCTTT. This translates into CASSYPGQEAFF.

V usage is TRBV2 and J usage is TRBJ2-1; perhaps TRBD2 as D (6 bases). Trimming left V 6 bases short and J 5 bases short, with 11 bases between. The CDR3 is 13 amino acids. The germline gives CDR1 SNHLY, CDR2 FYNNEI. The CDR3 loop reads CASSRDFNNEQFF. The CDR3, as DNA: TGTGCCAGCAGCCGGGACTTTAACAATGAGCAGTTCTTC.